These 19 T cell receptor beta chains share one sample of origin, sequenced in a study of breast tumors, draining lymph nodes, adjacent tissues (TCRdb year 2016). Lymph node samples came from the axillary draining lymph nodes of breast cancer patients. Library prep was done by multiplex PCR. This sample was sequenced with an Illumina HiSeq 2000. Through fastp at Q25 and MiXCR, TCRdb rebuilt clones from the public reads, retaining in-frame beta chains. Duplicate CDR3 protein sequences are folded into a single record with the most common DNA and genes. This sample comprises under 150,000 distinct CDR3 sequences, around 20% of them detected only once. The ten most abundant clones make up over 2% of the sample. The sample was axillary lymph node tissue. The receptor set was obtained from a female donor with breast cancer. Some clones in this sample may be carry-over from other donors' samples.

Ten or more counts support this clonotype. The chain has TRBV19 and TRBJ2-1; no definite D call. CDR1 LNHDA and CDR2 SQIVND come from the germline V gene (reference sequence). V was cut by 4 bases and J by 1 base, with 8 bases left in between. The CDR3 has 14 residues. CDR3 sequence: CASSTLSSYNEQFF. In DNA form, the CDR3 reads TGTGCCAGTAGTACCCTTAGTTCCTACAATGAGCAGTTCTTC.

This clonotype was counted many times. The CDR3 is CASRIGGLAAPKTDTQYF. The CDR3 DNA follows: TGTGCCAGCAGGATCGGGGGACTAGCGGCTCCAAAGACAGATACGCAGTATTTT. The chain joins TRBV28 to TRBJ2-3; 11 nucleotides line up with TRBD2. This CDR3 has 18 residues. Per germline, CDR1 MDHEN and CDR2 SYDVKM. With V trimmed by 6 bases and J by 3 bases, 14 bases remained unmatched.

There are many counts of this clonotype. The CDR3 loop reads CSASDTSGRTQYF. The DNA for the CDR3 is TGCAGTGCTAGCGATACCTCCGGGAGGACCCAGTACTTC. The V call is TRBV20-1, the J call TRBJ2-5; perhaps TRBD2 as D (6 bases). CDR1 is DFQATT and CDR2 is SNEGSKA in the germline V gene (reference sequence). This CDR3 has 13 residues. Trimming took 3 bases from V and 7 from J, leaving 15 bases between them.

A word on this clonotype: This sequence may be a read error, since a much larger clone differs from it by one base. This chain joins TRBV7-6 and TRBJ2-1; TRBD2 aligns across 8 bases. CDR1 and CDR2 (germline): SGHVS, FNYEAQ. The CDR3 contains 16 residues. The CDR3 spells CASSPTAGVVYNELFF. The CDR3 DNA is TGTGCCAGCAGCCCCACAGCGGGAGTTGTCTACAATGAGCTGTTCTTC.

This clonotype was recorded once. Being one base from a much bigger clone, this may be a read error. V and J are TRBV6-5 and TRBJ2-1; D gene unclear. The CDR3 is 15 residues long. Trimming stripped 6 bases from V and 0 bases from J, with 12 bases between. The V gene's germline CDR1 is MNHEY and CDR2 SVGAGI. The CDR3, as DNA: TGTGCCAGCAGATCATGTACGGGCTCCTACAATGAGCAGTTCTTC. This gives the protein CASRSCTGSYNEQFF.

The V gene is TRBV5-6, the J gene TRBJ2-1; D may be TRBD1 (5 bases). Looked up from germline, CDR1 is SGHDT and CDR2 is YYEEEE. Trimming removed 2 bases at V and 9 bases at J, with 27 bases between. There are 18 residues in the CDR3. CDR3 bases: TGTGCCAGCAGCTTTCTTACGGTGATAGGGGCCGCGGCCGGTGAGCAGTTCTTC. Encoded protein: CASSFLTVIGAAAGEQFF.

About this clonotype itself: One end of the junction varies from germline; a read error may be responsible. This chain connects TRBV9 to TRBJ2-1; D may correspond to TRBD1 or TRBD2 (6 bases each). Germline V CDR1 and CDR2: SGDLS, YYNGEE. The length of the CDR3 is 17 residues. Here the CDR3 reads CASGRNPGDKRYNGQFF. CDR3 sequence (DNA): TGTGCCAGCGGCCGAAACCCGGGGGACAAGCGATATAATGGGCAGTTCTTC.

This clonotype was recorded a few times. A read error is possible here, since a much larger clone lies one base away. This rearrangement joins TRBV20-1 to TRBJ1-6; weak D call: TRBD1 (6 bases). From germline, CDR1 is DFQATT and CDR2 SNEGSKA (reference sequence). This CDR3 region has 16 residues. The CDR3 nucleotides read TGCAATGCCCGGCGGAGGGGGGGCGTCTATAATTCACCCCTCCACTTT. Its protein is CNARRRGGVYNSPLHF.

In this sample, this clonotype turned up many times. The V call is TRBV11-3, the J call TRBJ2-7; TRBD2 is a possible D gene (5 bases). The CDR3 contains 13 residues. V shed 0 bases and J shed 6 bases, with 9 bases lying between them. Germline CDR1 and CDR2: SGHNT and YENEEA. The CDR3, as DNA: TGTGCCAGCAGCTTAGAGAGGGTAACCGAGCAGTACTTC. This gives the protein CASSLERVTEQYF.

The sample holds many counts of this clonotype. The chain employs TRBV5-1 and TRBJ2-5; 7 bases are a match to TRBD1. The CDR3 is 14 residues long. Germline V gene lookup returns CDR1 SGHRS and CDR2 YFSETQ. V lost 4 bases to trimming and J lost 4 bases; unmatched junction nucleotides: 7. CDR3 residues: CASSLDRALETQYF. The DNA for the CDR3 is TGCGCCAGCAGCCTAGACAGGGCTTTAGAGACCCAGTACTTC.

This clonotype was detected only once. A single base separates this from a much larger clone, so it may be a read error. The chain employs TRBV9 and TRBJ2-2, with D possibly TRBD1 on 6 matching bases. Between the trimmed V and J ends, which lost 4 bases and 2 bases, there was a span of 12 bases. The CDR3 loop spans 15 amino acids. The V gene's germline CDR1 is SGDLS and CDR2 YYNGEE. DNA for the CDR3: TGTGCCAGCAGCCTGGCAGGGGAAAACACCGGGGAGCTGTTTTTT. Translating it yields CASSLAGENTGELFF.

This clonotype occurred a few times. This chain uses TRBV19 with TRBJ2-2; the match to TRBD2 covers 9 bases. In germline, CDR1 is LNHDA, CDR2 SQIVND (reference sequence). The V gene end was trimmed by 4 bases and the J gene end by 3 bases; junction bases not matched to a gene: 3. This CDR3 comprises 15 residues. CDR3 residues: CASSSGRAYTGELFF. The CDR3 region has the DNA TGTGCCAGTAGTAGCGGGAGGGCCTACACCGGGGAGCTGTTTTTT. The full variable domain, with the rest looked up from reference TRBV19 and TRBJ2-2, is DGGITQSPKYLFRKEGQNVTLSCEQNLNHDAMYWYRQDPGQGLRLIYYSQIVNDFQKGDIAEGYSVSREKKESFPLTVTSAQKNPTAFYLCASSSGRAYTGELFFGEGSRLTVL.

This clonotype was seen a few times. With a much larger clone just one base away, this may be a read error. The chain links TRBV29-1 to TRBJ1-2; D remains unclear. This CDR3 contains 13 residues. The germline V and J ends were trimmed by 8 bases and 6 bases, with 19 bases remaining between them. Looked up from germline, CDR1 is SQVTM and CDR2 is ANQGSEA. CDR3 DNA sequence: TGCAGCATCCGAGCGGCGGGAGAACATGGCTACACCTTC. This codes for CSIRAAGEHGYTF.

This clonotype was seen ten or more times. The chain is built from TRBV11-2 and TRBJ2-7; the match to TRBD1 covers 9 bases. The CDR3 contains 15 residues. Germline V lookup: CDR1 SGHAT, CDR2 FQNNGV. V lost 5 bases and J lost 5; bases outside the gene matches: 10. This chain's CDR3 is CASSHRGQGRNEQYF. For the CDR3, the DNA is TGTGCCAGCAGCCACAGGGGACAGGGCAGGAACGAGCAGTACTTC.

This clonotype was picked up many times. The chain joins TRBV19 to TRBJ1-5; 7 bases map to TRBD1. Germline V gene sequence: CDR1 LNHDA, CDR2 SQIVND (reference sequence). The CDR3 extends over 15 amino acids. With 7 bases clipped from V and 0 bases from J, the junction kept 6 bases outside the gene matches. The CDR3 reads CASMGGGNSNQPQHF. CDR3 coding DNA: TGTGCCAGTATGGGAGGGGGCAATAGCAATCAGCCCCAGCATTTT.

This clonotype came up many times. The rearrangement joins TRBV29-1 to TRBJ1-2, with TRBD1 matching 9 bases. Losses at the gene ends were 4 bases for V and 6 bases for J; bases not matched to a gene: 6. Germline V gene data show CDR1 as SQVTM and CDR2 as ANQGSEA. The CDR3 covers 13 residues. CDR3 region: CSVAGTGSDGYTF. The CDR3 DNA reads as TGCAGCGTTGCAGGGACAGGGAGCGATGGCTACACCTTC.

Many counts were recorded for this clonotype. The chain joins TRBV4-1 to TRBJ2-7, with TRBD2 matching over 11 bases. The CDR3 has 17 amino acids. The V segment lost 1 base and the J segment 4 bases; nucleotides outside the gene matches: 9. From germline, CDR1 is MGHRA and CDR2 YSYEKL. CDR3 sequence reads: CASSQVGGSSGGYEQYF. CDR3 DNA sequence: TGCGCCAGCAGCCAAGTGGGGGGGTCTAGCGGGGGGTACGAGCAGTACTTC.

About this clonotype itself: Since a much larger clone is just one base distant, this may be a read error. The CDR3 bases are TGTGCCGGCAGCTTGGGGACTAGCGGGAGCGGGGAGCTGTTTTTT. Protein: CAGSLGTSGSGELFF. The chain combines TRBV7-9 with TRBJ2-2; the match to TRBD2 covers 14 bases. The CDR3 has 15 residues. CDR1 and CDR2 (germline): SEHNR, FQNEAQ (reference sequence).

Turning to this clonotype: A much larger clone lies a single base off, so this may be a read error. This chain joins TRBV2 and TRBJ2-1; D possibly uses TRBD1 or TRBD2 (5 bases each). CDR1 SNHLY and CDR2 FYNNEI come from the germline V gene. This CDR3 is 14 amino acids long. Trimming left V 7 bases short and J 8 bases short, with 18 bases between. The CDR3 spells CASTVSPGLDEQFF. The DNA for the CDR3 is TGTGCCAGCACGGTTAGTCCGGGGCTGGATGAGCAGTTCTTC.